This TCR beta chain is drawn from a study of blood T cell repertoires in COVID-19. Study-wide background: The samples span acute and convalescent COVID-19 from the United States, Italy and Spain. T cells, B-cell-depleted T cells, or PBMCs supplied cDNA or gDNA.

Study processing details: Estimates of nucleated cell counts were drawn from the amplification of reference gene primers. Profiled with immunoSEQ multiplex PCR; TCRdb holds only in-frame clones, not every one. That table is the source of V, J and clone size, and D and trimming were worked out from the DNA. The table includes around 150,000 clones, around four fifths detected once. This clone was seen only once. CDR3 length: 15 residues. V shed 3 bases and J 0 bases; nucleotides not matched to a gene: 3. Germline CDR1 is LNHNV and CDR2 is YYDKDF (reference sequence). The sample was peripheral blood. The TCR was taken from a man between 65 and 85 years old with acute or convalescent COVID-19. The V gene is TRBV15, the J gene TRBJ1-1; 8 bases fit TRBD1. The CDR3 sequence is CATSRGTGMNTEAFF. DNA for the CDR3: TGTGCCACCAGCAGGGGGACAGGAATGAACACTGAAGCTTTCTTT. The full variable domain, with the rest looked up from reference TRBV15 and TRBJ1-1, is DAMVIQNPRYQVTQFGKPVTLSCSQTLNHNVMYWYQQKSSQAPKLLFHYYDKDFNNEADTPDNFQSRRPNTSFCFLDIRSPGLGDTAMYLCATSRGTGMNTEAFFGQGTRLTVV.